The 9 T cell receptor beta chains reported below all come from one sample, sequenced in a study of shared clonotypes between healthy human individuals. Here immunoSEQ multiplex PCR was the method, and the copy in TCRdb shows in-frame clones only, minus some. The data hold some 2 million clones, with 85% to 95% observed a single time. The naive CD8 subset, CD45RO-negative cells positively selected for CCR7, excluded terminally differentiated effector memory CD45RA+ cells. The sequencing input was naive CD8+ T cells sorted from blood. Receptor source: a man between 18 and 35 years old in good health.

The chain is built from TRBV6-6 and TRBJ1-1, with no clear D. V shed 5 bases and J shed 6 bases, with 22 bases lying between them. CDR1 and CDR2 from the germline V gene are MNHNY and SVGAGI (reference sequence). CDR3 size: 16 residues. CDR3 region: CASSPVDDGMLPEAFF. DNA for the CDR3: TGTGCCAGCAGTCCCGTAGATGACGGGATGCTACCTGAAGCTTTCTTT.

With regard to this clone: Additional DNA sequences in this sample encode the identical CDR3. The V gene is TRBV13, the J gene TRBJ2-7; no clear D. The V end lost 5 bases, the J end lost 0 bases, and 8 bases lay between the germline ends. Germline V gene lookup returns CDR1 PRHDT and CDR2 FYEKMQ (reference sequence). The CDR3 is 13 amino acids. CDR3 nucleotide sequence: TGTGCCAGCAGCCCCCCTAGCTCCTACGAGCAGTACTTC. Translating gives CASSPPSSYEQYF.

This chain joins TRBV5-8 and TRBJ2-5; D not resolved. The CDR3 has 14 amino acids. V was cut by 0 bases and J by 2 bases, with 8 bases left in between. From germline, CDR1 is SGHTS and CDR2 YDEGEE. The CDR3 protein is CASSLGGVQETQYF. CDR3 sequence (DNA): TGTGCCAGCAGCTTGGGTGGGGTGCAAGAGACCCAGTACTTC.

Remarks on this clone: Other DNA sequences in this specimen translate into the identical CDR3. Here the CDR3 reads CASSYSGTLYEQYF. DNA of the CDR3: TGTGCCAGCAGTTACTCAGGAACCCTCTACGAGCAGTACTTC. V and J are TRBV6-5 and TRBJ2-7; D remains ambiguous. The V and J ends lost 0 bases and 3 bases respectively, with 9 bases between them. This CDR3 comprises 14 residues. Germline CDR1 MNHEY, CDR2 SVGAGI.

The CDR3 here is CASSRRDATNEKLFF. The DNA for the CDR3 is TGTGCCAGCAGTCGTAGGGACGCAACTAATGAAAAACTGTTTTTT. The chain recombines TRBV7-9 with TRBJ1-4; D might be TRBD1 (5 bases). Germline CDR1 SEHNR, CDR2 FQNEAQ (reference sequence). The CDR3 has 15 amino acids. With 6 bases removed from V and 0 bases from J, the gap between germline ends came to 11 bases.

J is TRBJ2-5 and V is TRBV11-2; a possible D gene is TRBD2 (6 bases). V was trimmed by 6 bases and J by 1 base, leaving 9 bases between them. CDR3 length: 13 residues. Germline CDR1 SGHAT, CDR2 FQNNGV. The DNA of the CDR3 is TGTGCCAGCAGACGGGACTTCCAAGAGACCCAGTACTTC. Its translation is CASRRDFQETQYF.

Only one count was recorded for this clone. The chain employs TRBV28 and TRBJ1-1, with 9 bases aligning to TRBD1. V shed 8 bases and J 1 base; nucleotides not matched to a gene: 2. The CDR3 sequence is 13 residues long. Germline V CDR1 and CDR2: MDHEN, SYDVKM. CDR3 nucleotide sequence: TGTGCCAGCGAGGACAGGGGGAACACTGAAGCTTTCTTT. The encoded protein is CASEDRGNTEAFF.

The rearrangement joins TRBV5-6 to TRBJ2-7, with D possibly being TRBD1 (6 bases). V lost 3 bases and J 3 bases, leaving 13 bases between the germline ends. CDR1 SGHDT and CDR2 YYEEEE come from the germline V gene. This CDR3 comprises 14 residues. CDR3 DNA sequence: TGTGCCAGCAGCTGGGGGCATGGGGACTACGAGCAGTACTTC. Its translation: CASSWGHGDYEQYF.

The chain recombines TRBV25-1 with TRBJ1-2; D gene uncertain. Germline V gives CDR1 MGHDK, CDR2 SYGVNS. The CDR3 covers 12 residues. V was shortened by 2 bases and J by 7 bases, with 8 bases between the two germline ends. The CDR3 DNA follows: TGTGCCAGCAGTGAAGGGCAGAGTGGCTACACCTTC. Translating it yields CASSEGQSGYTF.